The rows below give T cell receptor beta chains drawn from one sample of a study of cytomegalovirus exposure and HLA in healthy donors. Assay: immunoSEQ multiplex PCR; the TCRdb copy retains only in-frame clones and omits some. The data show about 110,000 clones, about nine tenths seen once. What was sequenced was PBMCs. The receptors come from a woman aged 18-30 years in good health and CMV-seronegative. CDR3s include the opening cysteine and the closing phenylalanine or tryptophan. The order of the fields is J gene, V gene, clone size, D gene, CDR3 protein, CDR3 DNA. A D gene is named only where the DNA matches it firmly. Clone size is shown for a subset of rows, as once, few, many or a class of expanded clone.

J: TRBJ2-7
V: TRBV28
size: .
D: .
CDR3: CASSYPGLTYEQYF
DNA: TGTGCCAGCAGCTACCCGGGACTCACCTACGAGCAGTACTTC

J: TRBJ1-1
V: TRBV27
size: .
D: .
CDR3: CASSRGQNTEAFF
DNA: TGTGCCAGCAGTCGAGGACAGAACACTGAAGCTTTCTTT

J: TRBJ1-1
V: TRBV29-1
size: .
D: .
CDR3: CSGLRRGNTEAFF
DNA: TGCAGCGGATTGAGGAGGGGGAACACTGAAGCTTTCTTT

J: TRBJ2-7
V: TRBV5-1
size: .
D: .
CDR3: CASSLVSRGSYEQYF
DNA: TGCGCCAGCAGCTTGGTTTCCAGGGGTTCCTACGAGCAGTACTTC

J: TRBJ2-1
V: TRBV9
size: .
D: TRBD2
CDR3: CASSQTSGGAGEQFF
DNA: TGTGCCAGCAGCCAGACTAGCGGGGGGGCTGGGGAGCAGTTCTTC

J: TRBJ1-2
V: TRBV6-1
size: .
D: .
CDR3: CASSERRGGYGYTF
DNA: TGTGCCAGCAGTGAAAGAAGGGGGGGCTATGGCTACACCTTC

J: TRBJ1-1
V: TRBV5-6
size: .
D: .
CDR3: CASSLWGGTEAFF
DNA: TGTGCCAGCAGCTTGTGGGGGGGCACTGAAGCTTTCTTT

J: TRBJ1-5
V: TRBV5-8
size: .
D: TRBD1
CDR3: CASSQTGYEQPQHF
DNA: TGTGCCAGCAGCCAGACAGGGTACGAACAGCCCCAGCATTTT

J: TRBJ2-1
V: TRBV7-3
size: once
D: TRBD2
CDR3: CASSLNPSGSNEQFF
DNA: TGTGCCAGCAGCTTAAATCCTAGCGGGAGCAATGAGCAGTTCTTC

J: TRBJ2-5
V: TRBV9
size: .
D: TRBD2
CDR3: CASSVGGGRETQYF
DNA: TGTGCCAGCAGCGTAGGGGGAGGGAGGGAGACCCAGTACTTC

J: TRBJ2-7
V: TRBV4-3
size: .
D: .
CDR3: CASSPTGSYEQYF
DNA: TGCGCCAGCAGCCCCACCGGCTCCTACGAGCAGTACTTC

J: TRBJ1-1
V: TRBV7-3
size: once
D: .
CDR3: CASLNPRRTVAFF
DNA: TGTGCCAGCCTTAACCCCCGTCGGACAGTGGCTTTCTTT

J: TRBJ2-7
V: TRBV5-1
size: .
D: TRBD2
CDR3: CASSLELAGNEQYF
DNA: TGCGCCAGCAGCTTGGAACTAGCGGGAAACGAGCAGTACTTC

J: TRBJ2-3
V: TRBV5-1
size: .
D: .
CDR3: CASSPSSSTDTQYF
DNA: TGCGCCAGCAGCCCTTCGAGTTCCACAGATACGCAGTATTTT

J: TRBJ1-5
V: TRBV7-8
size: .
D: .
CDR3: CASSLLSQGSNQPQHF
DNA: TGTGCCAGCAGCTTATTGTCACAGGGATCCAATCAGCCCCAGCATTTT

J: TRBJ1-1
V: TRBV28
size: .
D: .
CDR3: CASTRDTEAFF
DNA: TGTGCCAGCACTCGGGACACTGAAGCTTTCTTT

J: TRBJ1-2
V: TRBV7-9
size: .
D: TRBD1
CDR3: CASSYTGGRDYGYTF
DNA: TGTGCCAGCAGCTATACAGGGGGTAGGGACTATGGCTACACCTTC

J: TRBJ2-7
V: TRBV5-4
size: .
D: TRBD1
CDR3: CASSLTGREQYF
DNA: TGTGCCAGCAGCCTGACAGGGCGCGAGCAGTACTTC

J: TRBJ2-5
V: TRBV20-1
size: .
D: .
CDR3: CSAIPRETQYF
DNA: TGCAGTGCTATTCCTCGAGAGACCCAGTACTTC

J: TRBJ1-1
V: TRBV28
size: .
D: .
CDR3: CASSFGGLGTNTEAFF
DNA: TGTGCCAGCAGTTTCGGGGGGCTGGGTACGAACACTGAAGCTTTCTTT

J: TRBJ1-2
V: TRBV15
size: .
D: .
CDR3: CATSREGSTRDGYTF
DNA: TGTGCCACCAGCAGGGAAGGCTCCACCAGGGATGGCTACACCTTC

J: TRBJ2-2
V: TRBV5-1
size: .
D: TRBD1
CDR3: CASSWTGPTGELFF
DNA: TGCGCCAGCAGCTGGACAGGGCCCACCGGGGAGCTGTTTTTT

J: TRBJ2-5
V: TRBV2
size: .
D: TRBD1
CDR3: CASSEAWGRDRGQETQYF
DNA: TGTGCCAGCAGTGAAGCTTGGGGTCGGGACAGGGGGCAAGAGACCCAGTACTTC

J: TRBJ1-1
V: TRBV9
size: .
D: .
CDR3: CASSDPQTDGMNTEAFF
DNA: TGTGCCAGCAGCGACCCACAGACAGATGGGATGAACACTGAAGCTTTCTTT

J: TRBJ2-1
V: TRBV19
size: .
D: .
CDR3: CAINGWCSYNEQFF
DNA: TGTGCCATAAACGGGTGGTGCTCCTACAATGAGCAGTTCTTC

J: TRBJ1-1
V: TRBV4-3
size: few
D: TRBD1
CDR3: CASSQGTGGGGNTEAFF
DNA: TGCGCCAGCAGCCAAGGTACAGGGGGCGGGGGGAACACTGAAGCTTTCTTT

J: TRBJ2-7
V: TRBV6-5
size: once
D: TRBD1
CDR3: CASRRQGAYEQYF
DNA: TGTGCCAGCAGAAGACAGGGGGCCTACGAGCAGTACTTC

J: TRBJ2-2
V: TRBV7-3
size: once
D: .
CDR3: CASSPDIPGELFF
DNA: TGTGCCAGCAGCCCCGACATACCCGGGGAGCTGTTTTTT

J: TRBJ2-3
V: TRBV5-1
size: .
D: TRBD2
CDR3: CASSFSGGASDTQYF
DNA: TGCGCCAGCAGCTTTAGCGGGGGGGCCTCAGATACGCAGTATTTT

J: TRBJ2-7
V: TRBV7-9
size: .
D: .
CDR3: CAISGEPSYEQYF
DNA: TGTGCCATCTCGGGGGAACCTTCCTACGAGCAGTACTTC

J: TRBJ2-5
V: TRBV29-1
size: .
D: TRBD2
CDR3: CSVGGLAGEETQYF
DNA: TGCAGCGTAGGGGGACTAGCGGGAGAAGAGACCCAGTACTTC

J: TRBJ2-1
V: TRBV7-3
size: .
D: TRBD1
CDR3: CASSLSQGVMDEQFF
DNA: TGTGCCAGCAGCTTAAGTCAGGGGGTTATGGATGAGCAGTTCTTC

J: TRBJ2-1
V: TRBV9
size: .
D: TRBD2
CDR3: CASSVTGASGGSEQFF
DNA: TGTGCCAGCAGCGTCACGGGCGCTAGCGGGGGGAGTGAGCAGTTCTTC

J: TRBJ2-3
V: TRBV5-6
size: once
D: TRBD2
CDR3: CASSLGVAGLDTQYF
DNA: TGTGCCAGCAGCTTGGGGGTAGCGGGATTAGATACGCAGTATTTT

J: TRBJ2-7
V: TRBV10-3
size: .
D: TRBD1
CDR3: CAISESETGSYEQYF
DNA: TGTGCCATCAGTGAGTCTGAGACAGGGTCCTACGAGCAGTACTTC

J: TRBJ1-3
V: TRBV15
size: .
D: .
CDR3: CATSRDRGNTIYF
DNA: TGTGCCACCAGCAGAGACAGGGGAAACACCATATATTTT

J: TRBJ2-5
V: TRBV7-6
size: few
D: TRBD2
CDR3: CASSPAGLAGVETQYF
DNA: TGTGCCAGCAGCCCAGCGGGACTAGCGGGAGTAGAGACCCAGTACTTC

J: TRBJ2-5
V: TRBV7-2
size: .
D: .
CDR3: CASSPTSTGETQYF
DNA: TGTGCCAGCAGCCCAACTTCTACCGGGGAGACCCAGTACTTC

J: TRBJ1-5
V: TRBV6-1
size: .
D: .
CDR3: CASTRGNNQPQHF
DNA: TGTGCCAGCACTCGGGGGAATAATCAGCCCCAGCATTTT

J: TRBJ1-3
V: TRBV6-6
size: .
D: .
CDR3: CASSPRSFSGNTIYF
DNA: TGTGCCAGTTCCCCCCGGAGTTTCTCTGGAAACACCATATATTTT

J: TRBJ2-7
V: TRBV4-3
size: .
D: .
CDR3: CASSQEDRGPGEQYF
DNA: TGCGCCAGCAGCCAAGAAGATAGGGGCCCTGGCGAGCAGTACTTC

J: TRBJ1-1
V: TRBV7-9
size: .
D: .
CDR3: CASSLEETEEAFF
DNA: TGTGCCAGCAGCTTAGAGGAGACAGAGGAAGCTTTCTTT

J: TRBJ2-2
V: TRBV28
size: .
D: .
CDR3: CASRRGGAGPGLPNTGELFF
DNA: TGTGCCAGCAGACGAGGGGGGGCGGGCCCGGGTCTCCCGAACACCGGGGAGCTGTTTTTT

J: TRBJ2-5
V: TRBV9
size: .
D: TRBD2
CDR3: CASSASGGEVQETQYF
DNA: TGTGCCAGCAGCGCCAGCGGGGGGGAAGTCCAAGAGACCCAGTACTTC

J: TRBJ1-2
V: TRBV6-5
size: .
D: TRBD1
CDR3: CASSYGGTGPGYTF
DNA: TGTGCCAGCAGTTACGGAGGGACAGGGCCTGGCTACACCTTC

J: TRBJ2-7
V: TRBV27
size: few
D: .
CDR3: CASAPGTSYEQYF
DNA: TGTGCCAGTGCCCCCGGGACAAGCTACGAGCAGTACTTC

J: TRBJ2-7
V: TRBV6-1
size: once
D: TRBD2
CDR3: CASSEVGGGYEQYF
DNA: TGTGCCAGCAGTGAAGTGGGGGGGGGCTACGAGCAGTACTTC

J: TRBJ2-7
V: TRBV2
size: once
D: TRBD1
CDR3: CASSVTGGFEEQYF
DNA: TGTGCCAGCAGTGTAACAGGGGGCTTTGAGGAGCAGTACTTC

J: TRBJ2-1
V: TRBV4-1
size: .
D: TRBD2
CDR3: CASSQLAENYNEQFF
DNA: TGCGCCAGCAGCCAACTAGCGGAGAACTACAATGAGCAGTTCTTC

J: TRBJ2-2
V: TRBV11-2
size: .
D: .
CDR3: CASTPYSNTGELFF
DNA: TGTGCCAGCACCCCGTATTCCAACACCGGGGAGCTGTTTTTT